Following are 27 T cell receptor beta chains from one sample sequenced in a study of CD8+CD57+ T cells in acquired aplastic anemia. Template material for TCR beta VDJ and CDR3 profiling consisted of genomic DNA. TCRdb itself ran the reads through MiXCR, one entry per CDR3 protein. The table has 180,000 or so distinct CDR3 sequences, approximately 52% seen once. All patients picked for sequencing had shown, by flow cytometry, an expansion of CD8+CD57+ cells. The sample comprised sorted CD4+, CD8+, or CD8+CD57+ T cells (not recorded which) from PBMCs. The receptor source for this set is a human donor with aplastic anemia.

The J gene is TRBJ1-2, the V gene TRBV14, with 7 nucleotides matching TRBD1. The CDR3 sequence is 15 residues long. Trimming at V came to 4 bases and at J to 5 bases, leaving 10 bases not matched to a gene. Per the germline V gene, CDR1 is SGHDN and CDR2 is FVKESK. Written as DNA, the CDR3 is TGTGCCAGCAGCCGGACCGGGACAGAGTTTTATGGCTACACCTTC. Its translation is CASSRTGTEFYGYTF. Full variable domain (missing parts from reference TRBV14 and TRBJ1-2): EAGVTQFPSHSVIEKGQTVTLRCDPISGHDNLYWYRRVMGKEIKFLLHFVKESKQDESGMPNNRFLAERTGGTYSTLKVQPAELEDSGVYFCASSRTGTEFYGYTFGSGTRLTVV.

This sequence joins TRBV18 and TRBJ2-1; 9 nucleotides line up with TRBD1. CDR1 and CDR2 (germline): KGHSH, LQKENI. Trimming took 1 base from V and 7 from J; bases not matched to a gene: 2. This CDR3 spans 14 amino acids. The CDR3 sequence: CASSPRDRGNEQFF. Here the CDR3 DNA reads TGTGCCAGCTCACCACGTGACAGGGGGAATGAGCAGTTCTTC.

This rearrangement joins TRBV6-5 to TRBJ2-1; D ambiguous. The germline V and J ends were trimmed by 1 base and 2 bases, with 9 bases remaining between them. The CDR3 runs to 15 residues. The germline V gene encodes CDR1 MNHEY and CDR2 SVGAGI. The CDR3 DNA follows: TGTGCCAGCAGTTACTGGCGGTCAACCTACAATGAGCAGTTCTTC. Its protein is CASSYWRSTYNEQFF.

In this sample, this clonotype turned up a few times. The chain uses TRBV6-1 and TRBJ1-1; D is undetermined. Trimming removed 0 bases from V and 1 base from J, with 6 bases in between. CDR1 and CDR2 from the germline V gene are MNHNS and SASEGT. There are 14 residues in the CDR3. DNA of the CDR3: TGTGCCAGCAGTGAAGCGTGGGGGAACACTGAAGCTTTCTTT. Amino acids: CASSEAWGNTEAFF.

This chain joins TRBV19 and TRBJ2-7, with D perhaps given as TRBD1 or TRBD2 (5 bases each). The V gene lost 1 base and the J gene lost 2 bases, with 6 bases spanning the gap. Germline values: CDR1 LNHDA, CDR2 SQIVND (reference sequence). This CDR3 comprises 13 residues. The CDR3 region has the DNA TGTGCCAGTAGTATAGGGGACGCCTACGAGCAGTACTTC. This codes for CASSIGDAYEQYF.

This clonotype was recorded many times. The chain couples TRBV3-1 to TRBJ2-5; D is undetermined. Trimming shortened V by 5 bases and J by 2 bases, and 9 bases separated the two germline ends. Germline CDR1 and CDR2: LGHDT and YNNKEL (reference sequence). The CDR3 has 13 amino acids. CDR3: CASSWTVQETQYF. The CDR3 bases are TGTGCCAGCAGCTGGACGGTACAAGAGACCCAGTACTTC.

This clonotype was seen repeatedly, ten times or more. The rearrangement links TRBV11-1 to TRBJ1-6, with D possibly being TRBD1 (5 bases). The CDR3 totals 15 residues. Per the germline V gene, CDR1 is SGHAT and CDR2 is FQDESV (reference sequence). Trimming left V 5 bases short and J 9 bases short, with 17 bases between. The CDR3 reads CASSTARGFVSPLHF. The DNA for the CDR3 is TGTGCCAGCAGCACCGCCCGGGGCTTTGTTTCACCCCTCCACTTT.

The chain recombines TRBV10-1 with TRBJ1-2, with 8 nucleotides matching TRBD1. CDR3 length: 13 amino acids. The V segment lost 4 bases and the J segment 9 bases; nucleotides outside the gene matches: 7. Germline CDR1 and CDR2: WNHNN and SYGVQD (reference sequence). The CDR3 DNA sequence: TGCGCCAGCAGTGGGTCGCAGGGGGCAAGCTACACCTTC. Protein sequence: CASSGSQGASYTF.

In its sample, this clonotype was seen a few times. The chain links TRBV27 to TRBJ1-3; TRBD1 matches at 8 bases. V lost 5 bases, J lost 1 base, and 7 bases stayed unmatched. Looked up from germline, CDR1 is MNHEY and CDR2 is SMNVEV (reference sequence). CDR3 size: 16 residues. CDR3: CASSRTGLLSGNTIYF. DNA of the CDR3: TGTGCCAGCAGTCGGACAGGGCTTCTTTCTGGAAACACCATATATTTT.

The chain recombines TRBV5-1 with TRBJ2-7, with 12 bases that match TRBD2. Germline-derived CDR1 and CDR2 are SGHRS and YFSETQ. Trimming took 1 base from V and 0 from J; bases not matched to a gene: 8. The CDR3 contains 18 residues. The CDR3 here is CASSLWLAGGMSSYEQYF. CDR3 nucleotide sequence: TGCGCCAGCAGCTTGTGGCTAGCGGGGGGGATGAGCTCCTACGAGCAGTACTTC.

V and J are TRBV10-3 and TRBJ2-5; 8 nucleotides align to TRBD1. CDR3 length: 15 residues. Trimming took 3 bases from V and 3 from J; bases not matched to a gene: 6. Per the germline V gene, CDR1 is ENHRY and CDR2 is SYGVKD. CDR3 DNA: TGTGCCATCAGTGACCGGACAGGGCTAAAAGAGACCCAGTACTTC. Translating gives CAISDRTGLKETQYF.

The V gene is TRBV7-2, the J gene TRBJ2-5; 10 bases line up with TRBD1. From germline, CDR1 is SGHTA and CDR2 FQGNSA. The ends lost 0 bases at V and 7 bases at J; junction bases unmatched: 14. The CDR3 is made up of 18 amino acids. The CDR3 spells CASSLALLTDRGPVTQYF. The CDR3 region has the DNA TGTGCCAGCAGCTTAGCGTTACTTACCGACAGGGGGCCTGTGACCCAGTACTTC.

This CDR3 is CATSRSRDDTEAFF. CDR3 nucleotide sequence: TGTGCCACCAGCAGGAGCAGGGATGACACTGAAGCTTTCTTT. The chain has TRBV15 and TRBJ1-1, with a possible D match to TRBD1 (5 bases). This CDR3 has 14 residues. Germline V gene sequence: CDR1 LNHNV, CDR2 YYDKDF (reference sequence). V was cut by 3 bases and J by 3 bases, with 11 bases left in between.

This chain joins TRBV7-3 and TRBJ2-7; 8 positions match TRBD1. Trimming cost V 5 bases and J 0 bases; bases outside gene matches: 6. There are 15 residues in the CDR3. CDR1 SGHTA and CDR2 FQGTGA come from the germline V gene. For the CDR3, the DNA is TGTGCCAGCAGCACTCACAGGGGGAGCTCCTACGAGCAGTACTTC. Translating gives CASSTHRGSSYEQYF.

The chain is built from TRBV29-1 and TRBJ2-1; a weak D match, TRBD2 (6 bases). Germline CDR1 reads SQVTM; CDR2 reads ANQGSEA. Trimming took 3 bases from V and 9 from J, leaving 21 bases between them. The CDR3 is made up of 15 amino acids. DNA for the CDR3: TGCAGCGTTGAGGGCTACCAGTGGGACTCGAGTGAGCAGTTCTTC. Its translation: CSVEGYQWDSSEQFF.

The V call is TRBV10-3, the J call TRBJ1-2, with 7 positions matching TRBD1. J was trimmed by 8 bases and V by 0 bases; bases with no gene match: 9. CDR3 length: 15 amino acids. Germline loops: CDR1 ENHRY, CDR2 SYGVKD. The CDR3 loop reads CAISESLTGILGYTF. DNA of the CDR3: TGTGCCATCAGTGAGTCTCTGACAGGGATATTAGGCTACACCTTC.

The chain has TRBV7-8 and TRBJ2-1, with TRBD1 matching over 7 bases. This CDR3 spans 15 amino acids. V shed 5 bases, J shed 6 bases, and the junction held 10 bases outside the gene matches. In germline, CDR1 is SGHVS, CDR2 FQNEAQ. CDR3 nucleotide sequence: TGTGCCAGCAGCCCGACAGGGAATAGCGCCAATGAGCAGTTCTTC. It encodes CASSPTGNSANEQFF.

The chain joins TRBV10-3 to TRBJ2-7, with D unclear. Germline V CDR1 and CDR2: ENHRY, SYGVKD. The V end was cut by 6 bases, the J end by 0 bases, with 18 bases between. The CDR3 loop spans 16 amino acids. The CDR3 spells CAIRKVAPPCSYEQYF. CDR3 nucleotide sequence: TGTGCCATCAGGAAGGTTGCACCTCCGTGCTCCTACGAGCAGTACTTC.

In its sample, this clonotype was seen many times. CDR3 sequence reads: CASSRQGASTNEKLFF. CDR3 DNA: TGCGCCAGCAGTCGGCAGGGGGCATCGACTAATGAAAAACTGTTTTTT. The chain couples TRBV5-1 to TRBJ1-4; 8 nucleotides match TRBD1. This CDR3 region has 16 residues. The germline V gene has CDR1 SGHRS and CDR2 YFSETQ. Trimming took 5 bases from V and 2 from J; bases not matched to a gene: 8.

As DNA, the CDR3 is TGCAGTGCTACCCTAGGAGGCCACGAGCAGTACTTC. As protein: CSATLGGHEQYF. V gene TRBV20-1 combines with J gene TRBJ2-7; TRBD2 might be the D (5 bases). Trimming took 4 bases from V and 5 from J, leaving 12 bases between them. This CDR3 spans 12 amino acids. In germline, CDR1 is DFQATT, CDR2 SNEGSKA (reference sequence).

In its sample, this clonotype was seen many times. The chain carries TRBV4-3 and TRBJ2-3; maybe TRBD2 (6 bases). Germline V lookup: CDR1 LGHNA, CDR2 YSLEER. Trimming removed 1 base from V and 3 bases from J, with 14 bases in between. The CDR3 length is 16 residues. CDR3 coding DNA: TGCGCCAGCAGCCAAGTCTTCGGGGCGGGGACAGATACGCAGTATTTT. It translates to CASSQVFGAGTDTQYF.

In nucleotides, the CDR3 is TGTGCCAGCTCACCCCCGGGACAGGGCCCTCAGTACTTC. It is translated as CASSPPGQGPQYF. This chain uses TRBV18 with TRBJ2-4; 9 nucleotides align to TRBD1. The trim removed 3 bases at V and 12 bases at J, leaving 6 bases unmatched. The CDR3 totals 13 residues. The V gene's germline CDR1 is KGHSH and CDR2 LQKENI.

CDR3 nucleotide sequence: TGTGCCAGCAGCCCGCAGAGAGGAGAAAAACTGTTTTTT. This codes for CASSPQRGEKLFF. This chain uses TRBV12-3 or TRBV12-4 with TRBJ1-4; D remains ambiguous. V was trimmed by 6 bases and J by 8 bases, leaving 13 bases between them. There are 13 residues in the CDR3.

J is TRBJ2-7 and V is TRBV12-3 or TRBV12-4, with 10 bases matching TRBD1. The CDR3 is 13 residues long. With V trimmed by 10 bases and J by 5 bases, 8 bases remained unmatched. As DNA, the CDR3 is TGTGCCATCACCCGGGACAGGGGCGACGAGCAGTACTTC. Encoded protein: CAITRDRGDEQYF.

V is TRBV20-1 and J is TRBJ2-6, with D possibly matching TRBD2 (5 bases). Trimming left V 6 bases short and J 2 bases short, with 17 bases between. From germline, CDR1 is DFQATT and CDR2 SNEGSKA (reference sequence). The CDR3 length is 16 residues. Here the CDR3 reads CSASSPGGPGANVLTF. CDR3 nucleotides: TGCAGTGCCAGCTCACCAGGAGGACCTGGGGCCAACGTCCTGACTTTC.

This clonotype was seen ten or more times. The junction departs from germline at one end; a sequencing error may be responsible. The chain recombines TRBV7-9 with TRBJ1-5; D remains unclear. The CDR3 sequence is 13 residues long. The germline V gene has CDR1 SEHNR and CDR2 FQNEAQ (reference sequence). The CDR3 loop reads CASSLGGSPHRNF. For the CDR3, the DNA is TGTGCCAGCAGCTTAGGAGGGAGTCCCCATCGAAATTTT.

The chain employs TRBV20-1 and TRBJ2-3, with 7 bases aligning to TRBD2. CDR3 length equals 13 residues. The germline V gene encodes CDR1 DFQATT and CDR2 SNEGSKA (reference sequence). V gave up 3 bases and J gave up 3 bases; unmatched junction bases: 3. The CDR3 sequence: CSARWRETDTQYF. The CDR3 DNA is TGCAGTGCTAGGTGGCGGGAGACAGATACGCAGTATTTT.